This T cell receptor beta chain was recovered during a study of blood T cell repertoires in COVID-19. The CDR3 contains 15 residues. Germline V gene sequence: CDR1 DFQATT, CDR2 SNEGSKA (reference sequence). Germline trimming cut 3 bases from V and 7 bases from J; bases unmatched to any gene: 11. Sequencing used immunoSEQ multiplex PCR; TCRdb keeps in-frame clones, though not all of them. The sample gives 340,000 or so clones, 80% to 90% of which show up once; about 2.7% is in the top ten. The clonotype comes from a man aged 25-45 years with active or convalescent COVID-19. What was sequenced was peripheral blood. V gene TRBV20-1 combines with J gene TRBJ2-1; TRBD2 aligns across 8 bases. CDR3 bases: TGCAGTGCTAGTCGGAGTCGGGAGGGGCGGAATGAGCAGTTCTTC. This translates into CSASRSREGRNEQFF.